These 18 T cell receptor beta chains came from one sample sequenced in a study of cytomegalovirus exposure and HLA in healthy donors. The PCR made use of 60 Vbeta and 13 Jbeta primers. The table came from immunoSEQ multiplex PCR; TCRdb's copy has only in-frame clones and leaves some out. The data show about 120,000 clones, with 65% to 80% seen just once and 11% held by the top ten. The sample was PBMCs. Every receptor here comes from a man aged 40-49 years in good health and CMV-seropositive.

The chain joins TRBV28 to TRBJ1-2; maybe TRBD1 (6 bases). The CDR3 has 18 residues. Germline V gives CDR1 MDHEN, CDR2 SYDVKM. The V and J ends lost 6 bases and 4 bases respectively, with 27 bases between them. DNA of the CDR3: TGTGCCAGCAGCCCTCTCGTGGGGGGGGAACAGGGATTCTATGGCTACACCTTC. Encoded protein: CASSPLVGGEQGFYGYTF.

This sequence joins TRBV29-1 and TRBJ1-4; 8 nucleotides agree with TRBD1. V lost 6 bases, J lost 4 bases, and 7 bases stayed unmatched. This CDR3 has 14 amino acids. CDR1 is SQVTM and CDR2 is ANQGSEA in the germline V gene. In DNA, the CDR3 is TGCAGCGTCGCTCCGGGACAGGTTAATGAAAAACTGTTTTTT. The encoded protein is CSVAPGQVNEKLFF.

The rearrangement links TRBV11-2 to TRBJ1-1; no firm D call. The germline gives CDR1 SGHAT, CDR2 FQNNGV. The CDR3 has 14 residues. V gave up 0 bases and J gave up 1 base, with 6 bases separating them. The CDR3 nucleotides are TGTGCCAGCAGCTTAGATCGGAGGAACACTGAAGCTTTCTTT. It is translated as CASSLDRRNTEAFF.

This clone has more than one count but fewer than ten. One end of the junction is discordant with germline, which a read error may explain. The chain employs TRBV6-5 and TRBJ1-1; D ambiguous. CDR1 and CDR2 from the germline V gene are MNHEY and SVGAGI. The CDR3 has 14 amino acids. CDR3 amino acids: CASSYSTGNPEAFF. Here the CDR3 DNA reads TGTGCCAGCAGTTACTCGACGGGGAACCCTGAAGCTTTCTTT.

This chain connects TRBV5-1 to TRBJ2-5; TRBD1 aligns across 9 bases. V was clipped by 3 bases and J by 5 bases; unmatched bases: 5. CDR3 length equals 14 residues. Germline CDR1 and CDR2: SGHRS and YFSETQ. Written as DNA, the CDR3 is TGCGCCAGCAGCTCGGGACAGGGACGGGAGACCCAGTACTTC. This sequence encodes CASSSGQGRETQYF.

The chain is built from TRBV11-2 and TRBJ2-3, with no clear D. V lost 1 base to trimming and J lost 3 bases, with 11 bases between them. Germline CDR1 is SGHAT and CDR2 is FQNNGV. The CDR3 extends over 15 amino acids. The CDR3 sequence: CASSLGGGRTDTQYF. Written as DNA, the CDR3 is TGTGCCAGCAGCTTAGGAGGTGGTAGAACAGATACGCAGTATTTT.

This clone was recorded a few times. The chain joins TRBV7-2 to TRBJ1-4, with D perhaps TRBD1 (5 bases). Germline V lookup: CDR1 SGHTA, CDR2 FQGNSA. Trimming removed 2 bases from V and 2 bases from J, with 21 bases in between. The CDR3 is 19 residues long. DNA of the CDR3: TGTGCCAGCAGCTTATTTGCCAGGGCCACTTTCGGGACTAATGAAAAACTGTTTTTT. Its protein product is CASSLFARATFGTNEKLFF.

This clone rates as medium-sized. V usage is TRBV11-2 and J usage is TRBJ1-2; D is ambiguous. CDR1 is SGHAT and CDR2 is FQNNGV in the germline V gene. Trimming shortened V by 2 bases and J by 3 bases, and 10 bases separated the two germline ends. This CDR3 has 14 residues. CDR3 sequence (DNA): TGTGCCAGCAGCTTACGACCGAGCGACTATGGCTACACCTTC. Its translation: CASSLRPSDYGYTF.

This clone appeared a few times. This rearrangement joins TRBV6-1 to TRBJ2-1, with 7 bases aligning to TRBD1. Germline lookup yields CDR1 MNHNS and CDR2 SASEGT. V shed 5 bases, J shed 9 bases, and the junction held 13 bases outside the gene matches. The length of the CDR3 is 15 residues. The CDR3 sequence: CASSSTGTVVGEQFF. For the CDR3, the DNA is TGTGCCAGCAGTTCCACCGGGACAGTGGTCGGTGAGCAGTTCTTC.

This clone was seen once. An end of the junction differs from the germline gene, which may be a read error. The rearrangement uses TRBV27 and TRBJ2-7, with D possibly matching TRBD1 (6 bases). The CDR3 runs to 16 residues. Per germline, CDR1 MNHEY and CDR2 SMNVEV (reference sequence). The CDR3 is CASSLLSDGGPYGQYF. CDR3 nucleotides: TGTGCCAGCAGTTTATTGTCCGATGGGGGCCCCTACGGGCAGTACTTC.

This chain uses TRBV7-9 with TRBJ1-4; the match to TRBD1 covers 8 bases. The CDR3 is 15 residues long. V lost 6 bases, J lost 4 bases, and 7 bases stayed unmatched. The germline V gene encodes CDR1 SEHNR and CDR2 FQNEAQ (reference sequence). Here the CDR3 DNA reads TGTGCCAGCAGTCTCCCGGGACAGGTTAATGAAAAACTGTTTTTT. Translating it yields CASSLPGQVNEKLFF.

The table lists this clone with a few counts. The chain couples TRBV6-4 to TRBJ2-3; 8 nucleotides match TRBD2. This CDR3 spans 20 amino acids. Germline CDR1 reads MRHNA; CDR2 reads SNTAGT. V lost 7 bases, J lost 0 bases, and 21 bases stayed unmatched. CDR3 in DNA: TGTGCCAGCACAACGGGGATTCCGGCGGGGGGTTTAGCTAGCACAGATACGCAGTATTTT. The encoded protein is CASTTGIPAGGLASTDTQYF.

The rearrangement uses TRBV5-5 and TRBJ2-7; the match to TRBD2 covers 12 bases. Trimming took 1 base from V and 3 from J; bases not matched to a gene: 14. Per germline, CDR1 SGHKS and CDR2 YYEKEE (reference sequence). The CDR3 has 19 residues. The CDR3 protein is CASSLFSLAGGGPFYEQYF. The DNA of the CDR3 is TGTGCCAGCAGCTTGTTCAGTCTAGCGGGGGGGGGACCCTTCTACGAGCAGTACTTC.

About this clone: At one boundary the junction diverges from the germline segment, which might be a read error. This rearrangement joins TRBV7-2 to TRBJ2-6; a weak D match, TRBD1 (5 bases). Germline assignment: CDR1 SGHTA and CDR2 FQGNSA. CDR3 length: 17 amino acids. As DNA, the CDR3 is TGTGCCAGCAGCTTATCTTATCGGGCTTCTGGGGCCAACGGCCTGACTTTC. It encodes CASSLSYRASGANGLTF.

The V gene is TRBV7-2, the J gene TRBJ2-5, with 10 bases lining up with TRBD1. Germline CDR1 SGHTA, CDR2 FQGNSA. The V and J ends lost 5 bases and 11 bases, in that order; junction bases with no gene match: 5. This CDR3 is 12 amino acids long. The CDR3 coding sequence is TGTGCCAGCAGCAGGACAGGGGGGGAGCAGTACTTC. As protein: CASSRTGGEQYF. Supplemented by reference TRBV7-2 and TRBJ2-5, the full variable domain reads GAGVSQSPSNKVTEKGKDVELRCDPISGHTALYWYRQSLGQGLEFLIYFQGNSAPDKSGLPSDRFSAERTGGSVSTLTIQRTQQEDSAVYLCASSRTGGEQYFGPGTRLLVL.

The chain uses TRBV2 and TRBJ1-1; perhaps TRBD1 as D (5 bases). The CDR3 contains 15 residues. V was shortened by 7 bases and J by 1 base, with 16 bases between the two germline ends. The germline gives CDR1 SNHLY, CDR2 FYNNEI. DNA for the CDR3: TGTGCCAGCAAGGGGACTGGGGGAAGGAACACTGAAGCTTTCTTT. It is translated as CASKGTGGRNTEAFF.

The J gene is TRBJ1-2, the V gene TRBV25-1; D uncertain. Trimming removed 4 bases from V and 4 bases from J, with 10 bases in between. Germline CDR1 and CDR2: MGHDK and SYGVNS. The CDR3 loop spans 13 amino acids. The CDR3 loop reads CASSVSGPYGYTF. DNA for the CDR3: TGTGCCAGCAGTGTTTCGGGTCCCTATGGCTACACCTTC.

The chain carries TRBV19 and TRBJ2-3, with 9 bases identical to TRBD2. Germline CDR1 reads LNHDA; CDR2 reads SQIVND (reference sequence). This CDR3 comprises 14 residues. With 5 bases clipped from V and 8 bases from J, the junction kept 8 bases outside the gene matches. The CDR3 sequence is CASSPGTSLITQYF. As DNA, the CDR3 is TGTGCCAGTAGTCCAGGGACTAGCTTAATTACGCAGTATTTT. Full variable domain (rest looked up from reference TRBV19 and TRBJ2-3): DGGITQSPKYLFRKEGQNVTLSCEQNLNHDAMYWYRQDPGQGLRLIYYSQIVNDFQKGDIAEGYSVSREKKESFPLTVTSAQKNPTAFYLCASSPGTSLITQYFGPGTRLTVL.